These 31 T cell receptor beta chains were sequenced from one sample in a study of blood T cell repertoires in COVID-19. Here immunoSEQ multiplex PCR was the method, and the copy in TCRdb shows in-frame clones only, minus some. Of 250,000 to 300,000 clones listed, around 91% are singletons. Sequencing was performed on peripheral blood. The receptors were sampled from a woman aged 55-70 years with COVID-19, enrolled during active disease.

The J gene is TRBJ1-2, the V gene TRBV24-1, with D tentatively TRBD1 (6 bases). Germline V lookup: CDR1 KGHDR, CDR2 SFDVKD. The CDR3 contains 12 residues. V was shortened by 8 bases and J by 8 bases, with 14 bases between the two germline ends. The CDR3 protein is CATNRGAGGYTF. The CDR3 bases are TGTGCCACCAATCGGGGGGCGGGCGGCTACACCTTC.

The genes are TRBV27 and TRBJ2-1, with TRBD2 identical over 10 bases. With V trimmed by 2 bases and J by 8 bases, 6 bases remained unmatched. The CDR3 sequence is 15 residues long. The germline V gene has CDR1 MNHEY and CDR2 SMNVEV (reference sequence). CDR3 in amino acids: CASSLSLAGEDEQFF. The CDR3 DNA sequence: TGTGCCAGCAGTTTAAGTCTAGCGGGGGAGGATGAGCAGTTCTTC.

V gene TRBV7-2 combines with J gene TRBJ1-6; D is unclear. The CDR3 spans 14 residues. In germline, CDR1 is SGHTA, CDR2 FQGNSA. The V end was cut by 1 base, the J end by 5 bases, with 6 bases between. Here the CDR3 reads CASSLVQNNSPLHF. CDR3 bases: TGTGCCAGCAGCTTAGTACAGAATAATTCACCCCTCCACTTT. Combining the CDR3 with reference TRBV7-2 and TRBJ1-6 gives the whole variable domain GAGVSQSPSNKVTEKGKDVELRCDPISGHTALYWYRQSLGQGLEFLIYFQGNSAPDKSGLPSDRFSAERTGGSVSTLTIQRTQQEDSAVYLCASSLVQNNSPLHFGNGTRLTVT.

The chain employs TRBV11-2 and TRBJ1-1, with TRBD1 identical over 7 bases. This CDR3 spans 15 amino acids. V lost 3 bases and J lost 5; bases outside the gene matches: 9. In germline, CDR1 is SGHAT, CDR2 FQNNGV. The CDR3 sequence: CASSFFVQGRTEAFF. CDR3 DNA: TGTGCCAGCAGCTTTTTTGTACAGGGGAGGACTGAAGCTTTCTTT.

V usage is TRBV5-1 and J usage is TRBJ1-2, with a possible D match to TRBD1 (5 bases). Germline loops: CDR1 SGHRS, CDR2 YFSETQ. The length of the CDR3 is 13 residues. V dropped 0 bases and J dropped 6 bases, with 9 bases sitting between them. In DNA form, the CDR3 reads TGCGCCAGCAGCTTGGTCCAGGGCCATGGCTACACCTTC. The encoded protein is CASSLVQGHGYTF.

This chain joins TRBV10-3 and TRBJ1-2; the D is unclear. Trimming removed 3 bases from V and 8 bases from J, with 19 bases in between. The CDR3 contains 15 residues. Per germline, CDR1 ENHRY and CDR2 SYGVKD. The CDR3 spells CAISDPGRIIRGYTF. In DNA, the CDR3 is TGTGCCATCAGTGACCCGGGTCGCATCATCCGGGGCTACACCTTC.

CDR3 protein: CASSYRGLRAEAFF. The CDR3 region has the DNA TGTGCCAGCAGCTATCGGGGTTTACGGGCTGAAGCTTTCTTT. This chain connects TRBV27 to TRBJ1-1, with D unresolved. Trimming removed 6 bases at V and 6 bases at J, with 17 bases between. CDR3 size: 14 residues. Germline V gene data show CDR1 as MNHEY and CDR2 as SMNVEV (reference sequence).

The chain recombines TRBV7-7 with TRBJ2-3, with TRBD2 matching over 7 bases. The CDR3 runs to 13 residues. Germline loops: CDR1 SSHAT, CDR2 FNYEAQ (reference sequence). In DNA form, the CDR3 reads TGTGCTAGCCCGATTTCGGGGGGAGATACGCAGTATTTT. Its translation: CASPISGGDTQYF.

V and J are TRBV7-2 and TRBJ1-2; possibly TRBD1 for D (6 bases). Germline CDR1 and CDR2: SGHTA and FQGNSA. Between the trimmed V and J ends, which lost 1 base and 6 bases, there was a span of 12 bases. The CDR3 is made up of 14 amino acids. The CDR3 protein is CASSLDGGADGYTF. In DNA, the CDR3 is TGTGCCAGCAGCTTAGATGGGGGCGCGGATGGCTACACCTTC.

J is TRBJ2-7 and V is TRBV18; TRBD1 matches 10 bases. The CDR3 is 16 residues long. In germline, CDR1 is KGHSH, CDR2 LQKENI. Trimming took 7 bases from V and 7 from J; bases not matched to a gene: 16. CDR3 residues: CASLPPKDRGAGEQYF. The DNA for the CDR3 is TGTGCCAGCTTACCGCCGAAGGACAGGGGGGCTGGAGAGCAGTACTTC.

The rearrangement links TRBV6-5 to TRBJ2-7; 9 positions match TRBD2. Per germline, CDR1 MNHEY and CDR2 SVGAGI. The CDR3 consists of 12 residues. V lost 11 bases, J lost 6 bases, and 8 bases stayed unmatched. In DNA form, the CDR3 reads TGTGCCGGGGGGACTAGCCCCGGCGAGCAGTACTTC. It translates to CAGGTSPGEQYF.

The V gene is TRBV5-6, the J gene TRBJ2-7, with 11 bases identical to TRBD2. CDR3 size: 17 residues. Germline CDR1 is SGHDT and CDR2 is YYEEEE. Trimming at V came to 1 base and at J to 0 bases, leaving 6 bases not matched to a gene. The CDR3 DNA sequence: TGTGCCAGCAGCTTGTCTAGCGGGGGGCTCTTCTCCTACGAGCAGTACTTC. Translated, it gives CASSLSSGGLFSYEQYF.

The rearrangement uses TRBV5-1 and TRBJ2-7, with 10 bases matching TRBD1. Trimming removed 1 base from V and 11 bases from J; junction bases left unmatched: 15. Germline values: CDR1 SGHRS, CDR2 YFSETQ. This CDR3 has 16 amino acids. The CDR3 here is CASSLSPGTGARGKYF. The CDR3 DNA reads TGCGCCAGCAGCTTGTCTCCTGGGACAGGGGCAAGAGGAAAGTACTTC.

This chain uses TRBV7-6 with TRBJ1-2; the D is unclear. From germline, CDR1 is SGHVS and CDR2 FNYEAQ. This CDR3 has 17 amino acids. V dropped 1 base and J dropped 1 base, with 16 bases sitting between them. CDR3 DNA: TGTGCCAGCAGCTTAGGTCTCCAAGGCGGTCTTAACTATGGCTACACCTTC. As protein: CASSLGLQGGLNYGYTF.

The CDR3 DNA sequence: TGTGCCAGCCGGGACAGGGGCACCGGGGAGCTGTTTTTT. It translates to CASRDRGTGELFF. The chain uses TRBV5-4 and TRBJ2-2; TRBD1 agrees at 10 bases. The CDR3 sequence is 13 residues long. CDR1 SGHNT and CDR2 YYREEE come from the germline V gene (reference sequence). Trimming at V came to 7 bases and at J to 4 bases, leaving 1 base not matched to a gene.

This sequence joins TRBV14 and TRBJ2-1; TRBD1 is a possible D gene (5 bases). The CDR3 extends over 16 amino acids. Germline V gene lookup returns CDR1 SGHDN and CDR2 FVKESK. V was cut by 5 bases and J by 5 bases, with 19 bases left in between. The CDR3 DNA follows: TGTGCCAGCAGCTCCGGTCCAACAGGTAGCCACAATGAGCAGTTCTTC. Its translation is CASSSGPTGSHNEQFF.

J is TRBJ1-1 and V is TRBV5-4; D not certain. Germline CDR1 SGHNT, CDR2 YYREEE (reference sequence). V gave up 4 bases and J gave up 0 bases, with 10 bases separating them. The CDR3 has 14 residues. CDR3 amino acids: CASSPRGLNTEAFF. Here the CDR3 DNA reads TGTGCCAGCAGCCCCCGGGGTCTGAACACTGAAGCTTTCTTT.

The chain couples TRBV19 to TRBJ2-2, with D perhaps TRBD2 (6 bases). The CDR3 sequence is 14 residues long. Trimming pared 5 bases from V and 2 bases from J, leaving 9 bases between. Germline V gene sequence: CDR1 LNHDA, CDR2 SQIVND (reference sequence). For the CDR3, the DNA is TGTGCCAGTAGTCCCGGGAGTAACACCGGGGAGCTGTTTTTT. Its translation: CASSPGSNTGELFF.

The CDR3 sequence is CASSEAGGPEGYTF. In DNA form, the CDR3 reads TGTGCCAGCAGCGAAGCGGGGGGGCCGGAGGGCTACACCTTC. This chain connects TRBV5-8 to TRBJ1-2; the D gene is possibly TRBD1 (6 bases). V lost 4 bases to trimming and J lost 8 bases, with 18 bases between them. The CDR3 contains 14 residues. Looked up from germline, CDR1 is SGHTS and CDR2 is YDEGEE.

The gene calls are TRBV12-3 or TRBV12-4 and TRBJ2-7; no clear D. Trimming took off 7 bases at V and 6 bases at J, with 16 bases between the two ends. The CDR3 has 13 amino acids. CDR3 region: CASNRHGYGEQYF. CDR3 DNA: TGTGCCAGCAATCGACATGGTTACGGCGAGCAGTACTTC.

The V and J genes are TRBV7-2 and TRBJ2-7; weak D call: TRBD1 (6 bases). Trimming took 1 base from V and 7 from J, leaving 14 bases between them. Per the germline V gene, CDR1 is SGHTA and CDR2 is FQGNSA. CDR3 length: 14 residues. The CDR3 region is CASSLVQGTGEQYF. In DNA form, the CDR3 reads TGTGCCAGCAGCTTAGTACAGGGCACTGGGGAGCAGTACTTC.

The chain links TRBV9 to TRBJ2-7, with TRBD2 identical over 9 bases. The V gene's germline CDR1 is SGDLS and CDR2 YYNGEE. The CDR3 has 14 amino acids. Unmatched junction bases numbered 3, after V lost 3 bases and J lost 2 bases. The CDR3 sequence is CASSASGDTYEQYF. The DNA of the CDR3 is TGTGCCAGCAGCGCTAGCGGGGACACCTACGAGCAGTACTTC.

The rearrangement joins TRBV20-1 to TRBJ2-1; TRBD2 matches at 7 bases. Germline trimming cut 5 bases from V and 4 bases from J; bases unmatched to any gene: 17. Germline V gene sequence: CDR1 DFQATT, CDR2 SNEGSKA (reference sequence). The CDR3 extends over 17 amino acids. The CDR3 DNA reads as TGCAGTGCTCGTGTGTCAGCGGGGAATGAATTGTACAATGAGCAGTTCTTC. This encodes CSARVSAGNELYNEQFF.

CDR3 in DNA: TGTGCCAGCAGTTCCACTAGGAGCGGGGGGGCCGATGAGCAGTTCTTC. This encodes CASSSTRSGGADEQFF. The chain couples TRBV2 to TRBJ2-1, with TRBD2 matching 10 bases. Germline V gene data show CDR1 as SNHLY and CDR2 as FYNNEI. V lost 5 bases and J lost 8; bases outside the gene matches: 12. CDR3 size: 16 residues. The complete variable domain, with remaining parts taken from reference TRBV2 and TRBJ2-1, reads EPEVTQTPSHQVTQMGQEVILRCVPISNHLYFYWYRQILGQKVEFLVSFYNNEISEKSEIFDDQFSVERPDGSNFTLKIRSTKLEDSAMYFCASSSTRSGGADEQFFGPGTRLTVL.

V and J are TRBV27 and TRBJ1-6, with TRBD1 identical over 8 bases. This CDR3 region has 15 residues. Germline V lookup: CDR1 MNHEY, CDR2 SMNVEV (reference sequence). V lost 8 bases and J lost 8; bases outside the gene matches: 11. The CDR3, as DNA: TGTGCCAGCTCTCGGCCCGCAGGGGGCTATTCACCCCTCCACTTT. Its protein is CASSRPAGGYSPLHF.

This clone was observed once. CDR3 loop: CASSLASEGGELFF. The CDR3 nucleotides are TGTGCCAGCAGCTTAGCTTCAGAGGGCGGGGAGCTGTTTTTT. The chain recombines TRBV7-7 with TRBJ2-2; TRBD2 might be the D (5 bases). Trimming removed 0 bases from V and 7 bases from J, with 9 bases in between. The V gene's germline CDR1 is SSHAT and CDR2 FNYEAQ (reference sequence). The CDR3 length is 14 residues.

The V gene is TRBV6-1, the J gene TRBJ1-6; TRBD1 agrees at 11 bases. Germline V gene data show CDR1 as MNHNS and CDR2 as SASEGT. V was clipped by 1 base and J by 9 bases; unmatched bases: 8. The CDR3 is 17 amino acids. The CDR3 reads CASSEGTGGFIISPLHF. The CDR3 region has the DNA TGTGCCAGCAGTGAAGGGACAGGGGGCTTTATCATTTCACCCCTCCACTTT.

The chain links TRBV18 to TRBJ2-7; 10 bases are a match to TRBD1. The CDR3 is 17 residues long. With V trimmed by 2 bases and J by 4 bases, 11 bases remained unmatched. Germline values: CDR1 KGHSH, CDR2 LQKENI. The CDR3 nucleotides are TGTGCCAGCTCACCAAGGGCGACAGGGGGCCGTCCTTACGAGCAGTACTTC. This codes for CASSPRATGGRPYEQYF.

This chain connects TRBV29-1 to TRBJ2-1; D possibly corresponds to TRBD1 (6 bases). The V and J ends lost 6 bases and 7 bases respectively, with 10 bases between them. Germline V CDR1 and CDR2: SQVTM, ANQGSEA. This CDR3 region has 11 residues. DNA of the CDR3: TGCAGCGTACGAAGGGGGAATGAGCAGTTCTTC. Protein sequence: CSVRRGNEQFF.

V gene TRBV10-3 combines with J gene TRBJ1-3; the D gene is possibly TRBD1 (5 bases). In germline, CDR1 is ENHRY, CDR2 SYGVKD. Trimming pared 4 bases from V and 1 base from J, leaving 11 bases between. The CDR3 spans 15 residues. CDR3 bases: TGTGCCATCAGTGGAGGGGAGGGTTCTGGAAACACCATATATTTT. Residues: CAISGGEGSGNTIYF.

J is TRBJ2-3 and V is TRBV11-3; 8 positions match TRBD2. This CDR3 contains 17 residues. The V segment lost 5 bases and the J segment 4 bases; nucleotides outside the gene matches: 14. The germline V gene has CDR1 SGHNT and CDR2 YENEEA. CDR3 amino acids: CASSRSSGAGGSDTQYF. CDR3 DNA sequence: TGTGCCAGCAGCCGGAGCTCGGGGGCGGGGGGATCAGATACGCAGTATTTT.